The source of this TCR beta chain is a study of regulatory T cells in long-lasting Graves disease. The CDR3 contains 15 residues. Germline V gives CDR1 MNHNY, CDR2 SVGAGI (reference sequence). V shed 0 bases and J 3 bases; nucleotides not matched to a gene: 2. According to the study, TCR beta libraries were built with iRepertoire HTBI primers and CDR3-region Arm-PCR. TCRdb redid the calling of the multiplex PCR reads with MiXCR, one entry per CDR3 protein. Altogether approximately 400,000 distinct CDR3 sequences are present, roughly a sixth being singletons, with the ten largest covering about 20%. This clonotype turned up a few times. The target antigen is unknown. The time point is: newly diagnosed GD, antithyroid drugs for less than 3 months. PBMC-derived RNA was used for the TCR library. In each case, Graves' disease was diagnosed per American Thyroid Association guidelines. Peripheral blood, roughly 10 milliliters of it, was drawn into EDTA tubes.

The study's findings and limits: Accuracy was perhaps lowered by the small sample size. Newly diagnosed Graves' patients had higher TCR diversity than persistent ones.

This specimen was peripheral blood mononuclear cells (PBMCs), taken at new diagnosis, from a patient treated with antithyroid drugs. This TCR was recovered from a female donor with Graves disease. The chain combines TRBV6-6 with TRBJ2-7; 10 bases are a match to TRBD2. Here the CDR3 DNA reads TGTGCCAGCAGTTACTCGCCTAGCGGGAGCTACGAGCAGTACTTC. It codes for CASSYSPSGSYEQYF.